This T cell receptor beta chain was documented in a study of shared clonotypes between healthy human individuals. Naive CD8 populations comprised CD45RO-negative cells positively selected for CCR7, excluding terminally differentiated effector memory CD45RA+ cells. Only in-frame clones appear in the TCRdb table, and some are missing; sequencing was by immunoSEQ multiplex PCR. This table has millions of clones, about 95% appearing once. Whole-study findings and limits: Compared with clonotypes that all four donors shared, non-shared clonotypes had lower generation probabilities. With several donors compared, about 5% of naive CD4 clonotypes were shared. The donor pool, a small one, limited the genetic and exposure-history diversity represented.

A remark on this clone: The antigen is unknown.

Sample: naive CD8+ T cells sorted from blood. The TCR comes from a man aged 18 to 30 in good health.

This chain's CDR3 is CASSVAGGILYNEQFF. The CDR3 coding sequence is TGTGCCAGCAGCGTAGCGGGGGGTATCCTCTACAATGAGCAGTTCTTC. The genes are TRBV28 and TRBJ2-1; the match to TRBD2 covers 10 bases. Germline V CDR1 and CDR2: MDHEN, SYDVKM. This CDR3 region has 16 residues. V was pared by 6 bases and J by 3 bases, with 8 bases of the junction left unmatched.